This section outlines one T cell receptor beta chain sequence together with its context. This clonotype was picked up many times. Its antigen target is currently unknown. Base quality data are lacking; no much larger clone is found one base away. These data originate in a study of early T cells in non-severe SARS-CoV-2 infection (dated by TCRdb to the early 2020s). About the study as a whole: Bulk RNA from unsorted whole blood was used for TCR sequencing, so alpha and beta chains could not be paired. Results the study describes overall, beyond this receptor: VDJdb matching was skewed toward anti-spike CD8 responses and likely underestimated virus-specific expansions, missing private and CD4 specificities.

Set within a cohort of healthcare workers in London, UK, this nested case-control study involved weekly PCR testing of nasopharyngeal swabs along with blood sampling. Between 23 and 31 March 2020, the week of the UK lockdown, healthcare workers were enrolled and then followed up weekly for as long as 16 weeks. Libraries were constructed by 5' RACE. Data came from a NextSeq 500. Unique molecular identifiers were attached to individual cDNA molecules in the TCR library protocol so that sequencing error and PCR bias could be corrected. Both TCR alpha and beta chains were sequenced, and tight co-correlation was observed between alpha and beta sequence abundances in each sample. In the original analysis: Decombinator V4 was used to annotate TCR sequences for V gene, J gene and CDR3. Expanded TCRs were defined as changing significantly between any two time points under a Poisson model with p below 0.0001. TCR abundances were normalised to the total number of TCRs sequenced per sample and expressed as counts per million. TRAV1-2 paired with TRAJ12, TRAJ20 or TRAJ33 defined MAIT TCRs, while TRAV10 paired with TRAJ18 defined iNKT TCRs. VDJdb, accessed 1 November 2021, was searched for CMV, EBV and SARS-CoV-2 annotated TCRs, excluding TCRs annotated for multiple antigens. TCRdb applied fastp at Q25 and MiXCR to the public reads, then kept only in-frame beta chains. Every CDR3 protein is listed once, alongside the most common genes and DNA of its rows. These V and J calls derive from TCRdb rather than the authors' analysis. The sample table holds fewer than 65,000 distinct CDR3 sequences, of which approximately 9.7% were seen once. In total, the top ten clones hold under 25% of the sample.

Inclusive of the bounding cysteine and phenylalanine, the CDR3 is 13 residues long. Just the 39-base CDR3 DNA is kept, in frame starting at base 1. The germline V gene (reference sequence) gives CDR1 as LGHDT and CDR2 as YNNKEL. V and J are trimmed by 4 bases and 12 bases, and the gene matches miss 8 bases of the junction. Recombination linked TRBV3-1 to TRBJ1-4, with 7 central nucleotides matching TRBD1. Sequenced: whole blood. The receptor comes from an adult who was a healthcare worker with PCR-confirmed SARS-CoV-2 infection or an uninfected control (not recorded which). The CDR3 here reads CASSPRTGWELFF. The DNA is TGTGCCAGCAGCCCGAGGACAGGATGGGAACTGTTTTTT.